Sequencing of this TCR beta chain was carried out in a study of molecular identifiers for immune sequencing clone quantification (dated by TCRdb to the late 2010s). About the investigation overall: For a replicate experiment, the RNA from either approximately 20,000 or 100,000 naive CD8 T cells was divided into five aliquots, and four of those aliquots went on to sequencing. This methods study benchmarked molecular-identifier clustering-based TCR repertoire sequencing (MIDCIRS) and TCR RNA copy counting, using CD8 T cells to do so. General study outcomes and caveats: Highly expanded clone sizes could be underestimated if identical TCR molecules share a barcode. Clones above 20 RNA copies held over 99% of molecules in CMV-specific effector cells but under 1% in naive cells. Modeling indicated approximately 3.1 TCR RNA copies recovered per cell, compared with around 11 by digital PCR, which implies a capture efficiency of approximately 31%. When barcode sub-clustering was left out, chimeric consensus sequences inflated TCR diversity, with chimeras reaching as high as 47%. The naive libraries included spiked-in Jurkat TCR RNA (10 copies' worth), and this RNA is not part of the donor repertoire. Even against a background of 750,000 to 1,000,000 naive CD8 T cells, spiked-in Jurkat TCR RNA amounting to a single cell's worth was reported to be detectable.

The library was obtained by PCR. The instrument given in TCRdb is Illumina HiSeq 4000. Bulk TCR libraries were made following a previously described method, with the TCR primers given in Table S5. Purification of total RNA was performed with the Qiagen AllPrep DNA/RNA kit. Before analysis, reads from multiple sequencing runs of one library were combined. From the authors' description of their analysis: Only reads with exact TCR constant sequence were kept, trimmed to 150 nt, and grouped by their 12-nt molecular barcodes. Reads inside each barcode group were sub-clustered using a 15% Levenshtein threshold, and a quality-weighted consensus sequence was constructed for each RNA molecule. Non-functional sequences were discarded, and so were lower-count sequences lying one edit away from another sequence. Based on fitting two negative binomial distributions, any barcode sub-cluster with under 20% of the maximum read count was discarded. Using fastp at Q25 and MiXCR, TCRdb reprocessed the public reads and kept productive beta chains. Every distinct CDR3 protein forms one entry, paired with its most common genes and DNA. TCRdb assigned the V and J calls; the authors' analysis was not used. A total of some 10,000 distinct CDR3 sequences appear in this sample, roughly 19% of them only once. In total, the top ten clones hold about 1.5% of the sample.

Naive CD8 T cell libraries were made from approximately 20,000 to 1,000,000 sorted cells using 10%, 30% or 50% of purified RNA. Naive CD8 T cells, defined as CD8+CD4-CCR7+CD45RA+, were FACS-sorted into RLT Plus buffer on a BD FACSAria II. To test detection sensitivity, Jurkat RNA equal to approximately 10 TCR copies was added to samples of about 17,000-1,100,000 naive CD8 T cells. CD8 T cells were enriched with RosetteSep CD8+ T Cell Enrichment Cocktail and Ficoll-Paque, followed by ACK red cell lysis. This clonotype is deemed medium-sized (0.01 to 0.1%). Its antigen target is currently unknown. No base qualities exist here, and no much larger clone lies one base off it. Sequencing used naive CD8+ T cells from blood, with Jurkat cell RNA spiked in. The cell subset or site label here, explained by the study, means: FACS-sorted CD8+CD4-CCR7+CD45RA+ naive T cells. The TCR was taken from a human donor in good health. Some libraries in this study had Jurkat cell RNA spiked in.

The DNA sequence reads TGTGCCAGCAGTCAGTCTTCCGGCAATGAGCAGTTCTTC. This gives the protein CASSQSSGNEQFF. The rearranged chain carries TRBV6-5 and TRBJ2-1; no confident D gene assignment can be made. Trimming removed 5 bases from V and 6 bases from J, leaving 11 bases between the germline ends. As encoded in the germline V gene, CDR1 is MNHEY while CDR2 is SVGAGI. The CDR3 contains 13 residues, cysteine and phenylalanine counted. Kept here is only the CDR3 DNA, which spans 39 bases and is read in frame from base 1.